This T cell receptor beta chain is from a study of cytomegalovirus exposure and HLA in healthy donors. CDR3 length: 19 residues. Trimming cost V 8 bases and J 0 bases; bases outside gene matches: 16. Germline V lookup: CDR1 LGHNA, CDR2 YNFKEQ. With 60 Vbeta and 13 Jbeta primers, the PCR was carried out. The assay was immunoSEQ multiplex PCR, and TCRdb's table has in-frame clones only and misses some. The data contain 35,000 to 55,000 clones, around 64% of them seen just once; the ten biggest clones take up roughly 8.9%. The sample consisted of PBMCs. The origin of this receptor is a human donor in good health. The rearrangement uses TRBV4-2 and TRBJ2-2; TRBD2 matches at 9 bases. CDR3 nucleotide sequence: TGTGCCAGCGGTACTAGCGGGCCCCGTACTCCCGCGAACACCGGGGAGCTGTTTTTT. This codes for CASGTSGPRTPANTGELFF.